This TCR beta chain was recorded in a study of cytomegalovirus exposure and HLA in healthy donors. Between the trimmed V and J ends, which lost 5 bases and 11 bases, there was a span of 18 bases. The length of the CDR3 is 13 residues. Germline CDR1 is MNHEY and CDR2 is SMNVEV (reference sequence). Primers for the PCR totalled 60 Vbeta and 13 Jbeta. Method: immunoSEQ multiplex PCR; TCRdb's copy keeps in-frame clones and lacks some. The data hold 110,000 to 150,000 clones, with about 73% observed a single time. The chain recombines TRBV27 with TRBJ1-1; weak D call: TRBD1 (5 bases). This clonotype was obtained from a woman in her fifties or sixties in good health and CMV-seropositive. The sequenced sample was PBMCs. CDR3 region: CASSGTGTLGAFF. CDR3 DNA sequence: TGTGCCAGCAGTGGAACAGGCACCCTAGGTGCTTTCTTT.